The source of this T cell receptor beta chain is a study of PD-L1 blockade in urothelial cancer. Notes on the study in general: By 3 weeks, tumor-associated blood clones had expanded more in durable-benefit patients. Survival was better when pretreatment blood TCR clonality fell below the median.

Described time point: peripheral blood 6 weeks after treatment start. Using immunoSEQ multiplex PCR, the repertoire was profiled, and TCRdb retains in-frame clones only, with some absent. The sample yields about 41,000 clones, 85% seen once. V lost 8 bases to trimming and J lost 4 bases; unmatched junction nucleotides: 5. The CDR3 consists of 13 residues. CDR1 and CDR2 (germline): GTSNPN, SVGIG (reference sequence). Comment on this clone: Its antigen is still unknown.

The sequence was collected from an older man with urothelial cancer. This specimen was PBMCs, taken around atezolizumab (anti-PD-L1) treatment. This chain connects TRBV30 to TRBJ2-3, with 11 bases lining up with TRBD2. The CDR3 protein is CAGLAGLPDTQYF. CDR3 in DNA: TGTGCCGGACTAGCGGGTCTCCCAGATACGCAGTATTTT.